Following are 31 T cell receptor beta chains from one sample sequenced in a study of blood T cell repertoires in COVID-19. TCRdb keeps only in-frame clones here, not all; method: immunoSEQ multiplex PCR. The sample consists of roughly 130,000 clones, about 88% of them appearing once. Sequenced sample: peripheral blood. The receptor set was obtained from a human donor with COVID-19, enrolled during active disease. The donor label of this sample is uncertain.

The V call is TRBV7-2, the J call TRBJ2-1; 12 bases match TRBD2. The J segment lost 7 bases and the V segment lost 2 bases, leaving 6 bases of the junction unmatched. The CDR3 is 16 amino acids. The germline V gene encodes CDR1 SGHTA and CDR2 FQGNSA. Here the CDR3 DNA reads TGTGCCAGCAGCTTAAGGGTGGGACTAGCGGGTAATGAGCAGTTCTTC. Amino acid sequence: CASSLRVGLAGNEQFF.

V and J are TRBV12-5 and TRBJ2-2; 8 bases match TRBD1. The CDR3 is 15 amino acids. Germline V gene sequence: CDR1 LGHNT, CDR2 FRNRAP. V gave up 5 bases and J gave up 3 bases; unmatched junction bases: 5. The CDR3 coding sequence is TGTGCTAGTGGTCTGGGACAGGCCTACACCGGGGAGCTGTTTTTT. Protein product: CASGLGQAYTGELFF. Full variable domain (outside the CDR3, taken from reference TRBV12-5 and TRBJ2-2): DARVTQTPRHKVTEMGQEVTMRCQPILGHNTVFWYRQTMMQGLELLAYFRNRAPLDDSGMPKDRFSAEMPDATLATLKIQPSEPRDSAVYFCASGLGQAYTGELFFGEGSRLTVL.

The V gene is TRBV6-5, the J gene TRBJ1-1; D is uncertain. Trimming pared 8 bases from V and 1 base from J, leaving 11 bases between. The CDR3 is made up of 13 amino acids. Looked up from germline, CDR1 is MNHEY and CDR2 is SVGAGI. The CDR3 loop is CASWPSGNTEAFF. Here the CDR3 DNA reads TGTGCCAGCTGGCCTTCAGGGAACACTGAAGCTTTCTTT.

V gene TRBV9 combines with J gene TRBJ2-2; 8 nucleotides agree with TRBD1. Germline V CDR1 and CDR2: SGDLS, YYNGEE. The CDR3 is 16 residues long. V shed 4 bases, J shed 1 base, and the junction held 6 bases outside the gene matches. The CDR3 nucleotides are TGTGCCAGCAGCTTCACCGGGACAGGGAACACCGGGGAGCTGTTTTTT. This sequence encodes CASSFTGTGNTGELFF. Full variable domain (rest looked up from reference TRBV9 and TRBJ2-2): DSGVTQTPKHLITATGQRVTLRCSPRSGDLSVYWYQQSLDQGLQFLIQYYNGEERAKGNILERFSAQQFPDLHSELNLSSLELGDSALYFCASSFTGTGNTGELFFGEGSRLTVL.

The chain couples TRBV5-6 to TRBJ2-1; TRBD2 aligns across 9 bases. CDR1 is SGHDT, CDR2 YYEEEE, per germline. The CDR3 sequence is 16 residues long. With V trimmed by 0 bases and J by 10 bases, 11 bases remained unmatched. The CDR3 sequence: CASSLARLAAGNEQFF. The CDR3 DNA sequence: TGTGCCAGCAGCTTGGCCCGACTAGCGGCGGGGAACGAGCAGTTCTTC.

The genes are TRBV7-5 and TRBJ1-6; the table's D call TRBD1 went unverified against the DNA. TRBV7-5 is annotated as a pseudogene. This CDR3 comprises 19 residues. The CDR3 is CVRSFQGGDTSSYNSPLHF. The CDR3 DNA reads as TGTGTCAGAAGCTTCCAGGGTGGCGACACCAGCTCCTATAATTCACCCCTCCACTTT.

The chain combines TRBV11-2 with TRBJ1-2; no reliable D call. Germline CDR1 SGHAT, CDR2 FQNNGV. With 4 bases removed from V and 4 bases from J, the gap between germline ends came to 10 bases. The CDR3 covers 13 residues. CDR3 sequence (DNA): TGTGCCAGCAGCTCACTTCCAGGCTATGGCTACACCTTC. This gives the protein CASSSLPGYGYTF.

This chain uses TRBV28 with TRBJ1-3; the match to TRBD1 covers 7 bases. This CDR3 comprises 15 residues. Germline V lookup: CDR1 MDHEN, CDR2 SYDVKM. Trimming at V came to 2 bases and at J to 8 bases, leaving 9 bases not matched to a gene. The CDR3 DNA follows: TGTGCCAGCAGTTTACTCGGGACAGAGAAATACACCATATATTTT. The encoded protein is CASSLLGTEKYTIYF.

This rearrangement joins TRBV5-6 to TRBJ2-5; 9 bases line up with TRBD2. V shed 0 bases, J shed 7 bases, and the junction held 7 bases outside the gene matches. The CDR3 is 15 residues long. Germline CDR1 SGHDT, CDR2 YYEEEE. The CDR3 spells CASSLVAGAGGTQYF. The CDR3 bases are TGTGCCAGCAGCTTGGTAGCGGGGGCCGGCGGGACCCAGTACTTC.

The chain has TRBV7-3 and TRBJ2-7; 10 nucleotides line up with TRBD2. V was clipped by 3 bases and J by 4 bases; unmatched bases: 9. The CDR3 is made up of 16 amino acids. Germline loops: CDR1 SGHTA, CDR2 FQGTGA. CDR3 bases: TGTGCCAGCAGCTTGGAAGGGGCTAGCGGGAGTTACGAGCAGTACTTC. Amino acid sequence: CASSLEGASGSYEQYF. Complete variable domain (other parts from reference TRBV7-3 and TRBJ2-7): GAGVSQTPSNKVTEKGKYVELRCDPISGHTALYWYRQSLGQGPEFLIYFQGTGAADDSGLPNDRFFAVRPEGSVSTLKIQRTERGDSAVYLCASSLEGASGSYEQYFGPGTRLTVT.

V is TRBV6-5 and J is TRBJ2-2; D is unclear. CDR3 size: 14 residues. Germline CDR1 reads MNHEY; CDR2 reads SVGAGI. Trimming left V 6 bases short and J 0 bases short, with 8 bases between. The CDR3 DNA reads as TGTGCCAGCAGAATAGACACGAACACCGGGGAGCTGTTTTTT. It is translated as CASRIDTNTGELFF.

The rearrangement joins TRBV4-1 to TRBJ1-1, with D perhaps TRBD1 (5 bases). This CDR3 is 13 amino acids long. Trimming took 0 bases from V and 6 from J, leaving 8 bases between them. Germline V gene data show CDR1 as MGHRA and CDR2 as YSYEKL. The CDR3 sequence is CASSQEGAAEAFF. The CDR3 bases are TGCGCCAGCAGCCAAGAAGGGGCAGCTGAAGCTTTCTTT.

CDR3 DNA: TGTGCCAGCAGCCCTATTCGGGATGGACAGGGGGTCGGGGAAGAGACCCAGTACTTC. Translation gives CASSPIRDGQGVGEETQYF. The chain has TRBV11-3 and TRBJ2-5, with 10 bases lining up with TRBD1. This CDR3 is built from 19 residues. V lost 5 bases, J lost 3 bases, and 18 bases stayed unmatched. In germline, CDR1 is SGHNT, CDR2 YENEEA.

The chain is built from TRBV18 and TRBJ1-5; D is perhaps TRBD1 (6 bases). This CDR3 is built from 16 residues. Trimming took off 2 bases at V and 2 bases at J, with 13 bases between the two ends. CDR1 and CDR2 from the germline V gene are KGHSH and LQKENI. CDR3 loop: CASSPVGGLGNQPQHF. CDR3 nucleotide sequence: TGTGCCAGCTCACCAGTCGGGGGGCTTGGCAATCAGCCCCAGCATTTT.

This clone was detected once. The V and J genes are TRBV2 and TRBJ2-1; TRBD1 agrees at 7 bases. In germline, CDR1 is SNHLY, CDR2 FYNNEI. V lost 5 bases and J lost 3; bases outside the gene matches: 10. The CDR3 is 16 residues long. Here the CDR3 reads CASSPTVAGGYNEQFF. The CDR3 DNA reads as TGTGCCAGCAGTCCCACGGTCGCAGGGGGCTACAATGAGCAGTTCTTC.

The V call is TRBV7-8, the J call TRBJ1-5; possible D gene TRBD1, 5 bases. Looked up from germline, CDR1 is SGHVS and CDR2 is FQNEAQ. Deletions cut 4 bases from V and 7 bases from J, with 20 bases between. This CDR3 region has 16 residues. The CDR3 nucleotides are TGTGCCAGCAGCTACTCTCAGGGAAACCACCGGCAGCCCCAGCATTTT. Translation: CASSYSQGNHRQPQHF.

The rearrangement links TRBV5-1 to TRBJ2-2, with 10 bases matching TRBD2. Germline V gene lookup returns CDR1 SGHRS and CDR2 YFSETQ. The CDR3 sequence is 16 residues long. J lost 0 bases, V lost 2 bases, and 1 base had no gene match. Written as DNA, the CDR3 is TGCGCCAGCAGCTTACTAGCGGGATCGAACACCGGGGAGCTGTTTTTT. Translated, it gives CASSLLAGSNTGELFF. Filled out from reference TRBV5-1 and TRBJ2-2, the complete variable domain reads KAGVTQTPRYLIKTRGQQVTLSCSPISGHRSVSWYQQTPGQGLQFLFEYFSETQRNKGNFPGRFSGRQFSNSRSEMNVSTLELGDSALYLCASSLLAGSNTGELFFGEGSRLTVL.

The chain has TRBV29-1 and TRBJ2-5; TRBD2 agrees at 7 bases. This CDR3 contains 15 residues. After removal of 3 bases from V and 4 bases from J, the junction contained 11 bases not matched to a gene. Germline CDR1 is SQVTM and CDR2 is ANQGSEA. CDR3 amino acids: CSVDGLAGGRETQYF. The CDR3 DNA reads TGCAGCGTTGACGGATTAGCGGGCGGCCGAGAGACCCAGTACTTC.

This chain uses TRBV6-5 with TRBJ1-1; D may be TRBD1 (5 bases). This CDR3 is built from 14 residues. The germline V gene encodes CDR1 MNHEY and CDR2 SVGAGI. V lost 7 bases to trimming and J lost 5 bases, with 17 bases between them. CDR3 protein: CASTISGGITEAFF. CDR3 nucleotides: TGTGCCAGCACCATAAGTGGGGGGATTACTGAAGCTTTCTTT.

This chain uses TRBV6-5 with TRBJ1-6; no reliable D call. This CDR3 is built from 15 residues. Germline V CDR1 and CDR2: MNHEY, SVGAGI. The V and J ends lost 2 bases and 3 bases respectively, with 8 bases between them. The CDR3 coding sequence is TGTGCCAGCAGTTACCAGGCAGACTATAATTCACCCCTCCACTTT. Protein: CASSYQADYNSPLHF.

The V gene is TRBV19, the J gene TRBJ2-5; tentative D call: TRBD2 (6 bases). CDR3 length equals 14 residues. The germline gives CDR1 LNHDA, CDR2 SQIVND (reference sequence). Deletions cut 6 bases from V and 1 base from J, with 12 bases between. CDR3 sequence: CASSNRDFQETQYF. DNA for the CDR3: TGTGCCAGTAGCAACCGGGACTTCCAAGAGACCCAGTACTTC.

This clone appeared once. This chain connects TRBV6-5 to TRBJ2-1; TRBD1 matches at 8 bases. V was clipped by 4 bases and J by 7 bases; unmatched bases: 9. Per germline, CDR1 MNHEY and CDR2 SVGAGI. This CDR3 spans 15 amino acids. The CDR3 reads CASSSDRGTGNEQFF. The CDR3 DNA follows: TGTGCCAGCAGTTCAGACAGGGGAACTGGGAATGAGCAGTTCTTC.

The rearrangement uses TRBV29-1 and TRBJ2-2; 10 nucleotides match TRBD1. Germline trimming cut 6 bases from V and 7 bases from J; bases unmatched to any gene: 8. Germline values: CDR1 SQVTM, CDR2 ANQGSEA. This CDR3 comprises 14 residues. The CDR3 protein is CSVSVGQGNGELFF. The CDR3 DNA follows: TGCAGCGTGAGCGTGGGACAGGGGAACGGGGAGCTGTTTTTT.

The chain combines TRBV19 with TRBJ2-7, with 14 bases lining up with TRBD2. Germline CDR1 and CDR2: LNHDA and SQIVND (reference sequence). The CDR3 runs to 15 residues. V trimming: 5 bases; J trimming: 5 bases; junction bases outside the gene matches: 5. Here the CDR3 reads CASSLGLAGEDEQYF. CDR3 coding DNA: TGTGCCAGTAGTTTGGGACTAGCGGGAGAGGACGAGCAGTACTTC.

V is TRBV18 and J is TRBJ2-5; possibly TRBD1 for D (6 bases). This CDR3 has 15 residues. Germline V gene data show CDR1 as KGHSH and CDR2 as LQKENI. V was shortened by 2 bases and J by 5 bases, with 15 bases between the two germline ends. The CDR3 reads CASSPDQGPAETQYF. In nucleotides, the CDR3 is TGTGCCAGCTCACCAGACCAGGGGCCAGCGGAGACCCAGTACTTC.

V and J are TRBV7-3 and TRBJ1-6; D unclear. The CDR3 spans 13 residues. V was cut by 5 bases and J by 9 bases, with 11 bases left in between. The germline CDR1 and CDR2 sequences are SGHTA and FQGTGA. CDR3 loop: CASSLDHGSPLHF. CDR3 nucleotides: TGTGCCAGCAGCCTAGACCACGGTTCACCCCTCCACTTT.

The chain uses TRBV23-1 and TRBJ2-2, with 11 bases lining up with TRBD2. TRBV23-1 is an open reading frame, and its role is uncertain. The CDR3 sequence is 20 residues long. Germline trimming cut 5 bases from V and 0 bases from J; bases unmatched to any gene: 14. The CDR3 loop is CASSSRTGVAGGPNTGELFF. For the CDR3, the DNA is TGCGCCAGCAGTTCTCGGACAGGGGTAGCGGGGGGGCCGAACACCGGGGAGCTGTTTTTT.

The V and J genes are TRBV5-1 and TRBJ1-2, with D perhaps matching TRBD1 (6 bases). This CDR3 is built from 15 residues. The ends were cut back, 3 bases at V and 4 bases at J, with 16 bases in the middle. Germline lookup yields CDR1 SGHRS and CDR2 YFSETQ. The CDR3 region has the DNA TGCGCCAGCAGCTCATTGGACAGTACTACCTATGGCTACACCTTC. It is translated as CASSSLDSTTYGYTF.

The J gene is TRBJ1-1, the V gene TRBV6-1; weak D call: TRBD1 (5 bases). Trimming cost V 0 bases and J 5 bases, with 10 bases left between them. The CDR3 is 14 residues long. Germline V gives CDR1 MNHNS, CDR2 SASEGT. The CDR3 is CASSEARGGTEAFF. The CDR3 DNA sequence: TGTGCCAGCAGTGAAGCGAGGGGAGGGACTGAAGCTTTCTTT.

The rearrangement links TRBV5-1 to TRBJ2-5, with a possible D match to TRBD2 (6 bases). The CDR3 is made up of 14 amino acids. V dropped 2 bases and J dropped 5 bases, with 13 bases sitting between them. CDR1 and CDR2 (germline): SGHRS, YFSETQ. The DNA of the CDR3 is TGCGCCAGCAGCTTAGCGGGCGGGGTCGAGACCCAGTACTTC. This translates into CASSLAGGVETQYF.

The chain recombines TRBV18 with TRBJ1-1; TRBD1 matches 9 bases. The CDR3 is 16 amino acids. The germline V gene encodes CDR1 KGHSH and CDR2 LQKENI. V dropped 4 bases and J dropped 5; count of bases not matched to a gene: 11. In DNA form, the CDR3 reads TGTGCCAGCTCACTTGACCCCCGGGACAGGGTAACTGAAGCTTTCTTT. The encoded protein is CASSLDPRDRVTEAFF.